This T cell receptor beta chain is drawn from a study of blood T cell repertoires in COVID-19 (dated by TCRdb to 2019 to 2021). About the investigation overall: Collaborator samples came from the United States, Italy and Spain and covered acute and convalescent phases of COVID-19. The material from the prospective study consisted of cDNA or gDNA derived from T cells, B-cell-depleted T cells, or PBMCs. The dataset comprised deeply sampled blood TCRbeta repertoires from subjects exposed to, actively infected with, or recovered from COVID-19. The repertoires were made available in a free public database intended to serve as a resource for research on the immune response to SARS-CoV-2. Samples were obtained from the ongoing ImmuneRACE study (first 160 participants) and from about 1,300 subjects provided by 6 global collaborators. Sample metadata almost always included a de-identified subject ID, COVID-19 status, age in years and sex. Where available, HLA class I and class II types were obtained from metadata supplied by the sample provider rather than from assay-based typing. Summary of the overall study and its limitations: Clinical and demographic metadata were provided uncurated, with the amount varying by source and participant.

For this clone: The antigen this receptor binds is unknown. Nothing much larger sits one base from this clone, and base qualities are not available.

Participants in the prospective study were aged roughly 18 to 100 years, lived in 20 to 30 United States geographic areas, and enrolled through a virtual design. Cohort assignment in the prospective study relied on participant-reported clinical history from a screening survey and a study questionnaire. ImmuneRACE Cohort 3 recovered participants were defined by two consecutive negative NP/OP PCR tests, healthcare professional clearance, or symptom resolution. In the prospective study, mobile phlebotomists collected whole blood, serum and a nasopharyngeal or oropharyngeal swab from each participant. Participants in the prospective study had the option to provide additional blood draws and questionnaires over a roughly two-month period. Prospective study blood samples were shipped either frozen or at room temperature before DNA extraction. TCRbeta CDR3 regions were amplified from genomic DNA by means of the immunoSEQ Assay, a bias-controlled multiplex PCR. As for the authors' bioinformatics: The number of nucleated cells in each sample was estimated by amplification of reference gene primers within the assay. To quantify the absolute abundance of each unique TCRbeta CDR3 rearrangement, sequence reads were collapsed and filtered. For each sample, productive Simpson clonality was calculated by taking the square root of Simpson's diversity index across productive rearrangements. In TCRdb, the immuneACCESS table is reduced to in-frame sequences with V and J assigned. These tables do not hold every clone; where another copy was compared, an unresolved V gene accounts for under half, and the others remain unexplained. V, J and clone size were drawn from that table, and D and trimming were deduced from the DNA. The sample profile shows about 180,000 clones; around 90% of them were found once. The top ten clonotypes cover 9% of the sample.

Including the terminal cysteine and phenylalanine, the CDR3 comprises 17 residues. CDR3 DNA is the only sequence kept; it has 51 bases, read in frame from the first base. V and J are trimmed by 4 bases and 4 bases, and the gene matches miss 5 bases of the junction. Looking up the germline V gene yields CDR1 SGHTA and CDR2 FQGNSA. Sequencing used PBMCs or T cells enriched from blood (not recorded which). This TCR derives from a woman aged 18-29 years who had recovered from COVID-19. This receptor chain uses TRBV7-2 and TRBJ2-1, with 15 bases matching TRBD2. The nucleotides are TGTGCCAGCAGCTCCGGGACTAGCGGGGGGAATTACAATGAGCAGTTCTTC. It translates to CASSSGTSGGNYNEQFF.